The clone carrying this T cell receptor beta chain was counted ten times or more. Its antigen remains unidentified. After removal of 3 bases from V and 4 bases from J, the junction contained 8 bases not matched to a gene. Looked up from germline, CDR1 is SQVTM and CDR2 is ANQGSEA. The CDR3 loop spans 15 amino acids. TCRdb processed the reads anew with MiXCR; each CDR3 protein has one entry. The table records approximately 76,000 distinct CDR3 sequences, more than 20% of them present only once. The source of the sample is a study of T cell repertoires in cytomegalovirus infection. Study details: Newly reported HLA-C-restricted and thoroughly characterized HLA-B-restricted CMV epitopes were employed. Indicated by public TCR beta signatures were CMV infection and matching HLA type. Study results and caveats: Cumulated frequencies of public TCR beta families served to identify carriers of CMV plus the relevant HLA. The ex vivo response was dominated by HLA-C-restricted CMV-specific TCR beta clonotypes.

The sequencing used CD8+ T cells from cultured PBMCs, collected from culture after CMV antigen stimulation. The clonotype originates from a human donor in good health (CMV status not recorded). Some clones in this sample may be carry-over from other donors' samples. This chain joins TRBV29-1 and TRBJ2-3, with 9 bases identical to TRBD2. CDR3 sequence reads: CSVDGQRGASDTQYF. CDR3 coding DNA: TGCAGCGTTGATGGGCAGCGGGGGGCTTCAGATACGCAGTATTTT.